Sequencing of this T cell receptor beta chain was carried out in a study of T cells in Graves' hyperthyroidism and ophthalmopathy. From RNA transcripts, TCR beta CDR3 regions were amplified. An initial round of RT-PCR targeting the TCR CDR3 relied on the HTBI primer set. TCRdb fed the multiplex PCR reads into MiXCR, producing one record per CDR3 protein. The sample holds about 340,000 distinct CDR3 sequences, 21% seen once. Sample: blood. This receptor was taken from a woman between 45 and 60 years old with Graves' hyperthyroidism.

CDR3 DNA sequence: TGTGCCAGCAGCCGACTTGGCTCTGGAAACACCATATATTTT. This translates into CASSRLGSGNTIYF. This chain links TRBV6-5 with TRBJ1-3; no reliable D call. CDR3 length equals 14 residues. Looked up from germline, CDR1 is MNHEY and CDR2 is SVGAGI. The V end lost 6 bases, the J end lost 0 bases, and 9 bases lay between the germline ends.